This section outlines one T cell receptor (beta chain) sequence together with its context. Its antigen is unidentified. This record belongs to a study of radiation and T cells in renal cell carcinoma. The study's findings and limits: From baseline, blood top tumor clonotypes peaked at 2 weeks post-radiation. Without pretreatment biopsies, baseline tumor clonotype presence was undetermined.

The time point denotes: blood 4 weeks post-SBRT, at nephrectomy. Described treatment: 15 Gy SBRT to primary tumor, nephrectomy 4 weeks later. Nephrectomy followed 15 Gy stereotactic body radiation by 4 weeks. The tumor was a clear cell renal cell carcinoma. Germline-derived CDR1 and CDR2 are SGHVS and FNYEAQ. The CDR3 covers 12 residues. The V end lost 5 bases, the J end lost 5 bases, and 10 bases lay between the germline ends. Sequencing used immunoSEQ multiplex PCR; TCRdb keeps in-frame clones, though not all of them. Of roughly 92,000 clones in the sample, 84% are singletons; the top ten hold approximately 6.9%.

The sequence was obtained from a man aged 60-69 years with renal cell carcinoma. The chain uses TRBV7-6 and TRBJ2-7, with D possibly matching TRBD1 (6 bases). This specimen was blood, taken from a patient whose treatment included radiotherapy and nephrectomy. Here the CDR3 reads CASSGTGNEQYF. In nucleotides, the CDR3 is TGTGCCAGCAGCGGTACAGGGAACGAGCAGTACTTC.